These T cell receptor beta chains were read from a single sample in a study of T cell responses to AZD1222 COVID-19 vaccine. Clones were read by immunoSEQ multiplex PCR, and TCRdb kept only the in-frame ones, dropping some. The table shows 180,000 or so clones, with just over 90% occurring only once. The material sequenced was peripheral blood, taken 28 days after the second AZD1222 dose. These receptors all stem from an adult who received the AZD1222 COVID-19 vaccine. CDR3s include the opening cysteine and the closing phenylalanine or tryptophan. A D gene is named only where the DNA matches it firmly. Clone sizes are given selectively: once, few, many, or a class where the clone is expanded.

j_gene: TRBJ2-1; v_gene: TRBV5-1; d_gene: .; abundance: .; CDR3nt: TGCGCCAGCAGCTACCGGGACAACTACAATGAGCAGTTCTTC; CDR3aa: CASSYRDNYNEQFF
j_gene: TRBJ1-3; v_gene: TRBV18; d_gene: .; abundance: .; CDR3nt: TGTGCCAGCTCACCAGAATATGGCTCTGGAAACACCATATATTTT; CDR3aa: CASSPEYGSGNTIYF
j_gene: TRBJ1-2; v_gene: TRBV3-1/TRBV3-2; d_gene: .; abundance: .; CDR3nt: TGTGCCAGCAGCCAAGCACATGGTGGCTACACCTTC; CDR3aa: CASSQAHGGYTF
j_gene: TRBJ1-1; v_gene: TRBV10-2; d_gene: .; abundance: .; CDR3nt: TGCGCCAGCGCAGGTAGGGTAACTGAAGCTTTCTTT; CDR3aa: CASAGRVTEAFF
j_gene: TRBJ2-3; v_gene: TRBV24-1; d_gene: .; abundance: .; CDR3nt: TGTGCCACCAGTGATGCAGCAGGCCCCAAGGATACGCAGTATTTT; CDR3aa: CATSDAAGPKDTQYF
j_gene: TRBJ1-2; v_gene: TRBV9; d_gene: .; abundance: .; CDR3nt: TGTGCCAGCAGCCCCAGGGTAGGCTATGGCTACACCTTC; CDR3aa: CASSPRVGYGYTF
j_gene: TRBJ2-1; v_gene: TRBV13; d_gene: .; abundance: .; CDR3nt: TGTGCCAGCAGCGGGGTAGTCCAGATCTTC; CDR3aa: CASSGVVQIF
j_gene: TRBJ1-2; v_gene: TRBV4-3; d_gene: .; abundance: .; CDR3nt: TGCGCCAGCAGCCTAAGACAAGGGGATGGCTACACCTTC; CDR3aa: CASSLRQGDGYTF
j_gene: TRBJ1-4; v_gene: TRBV29-1; d_gene: TRBD1; abundance: .; CDR3nt: TGCAGCGTTGACCCCGGACAGGGGGCTGAAAAACTGTTTTTT; CDR3aa: CSVDPGQGAEKLFF
j_gene: TRBJ1-1; v_gene: TRBV7-2; d_gene: TRBD1; abundance: .; CDR3nt: TGTGCCAGCAGCTTAGGGACAGGGATGAACACTGAAGCTTTCTTT; CDR3aa: CASSLGTGMNTEAFF
j_gene: TRBJ1-1; v_gene: TRBV18; d_gene: .; abundance: once; CDR3nt: TGTGCCAGCTCACCACCGAGGGCTTTAACGGACACTGAAGCTTTCTTT; CDR3aa: CASSPPRALTDTEAFF
j_gene: TRBJ1-1; v_gene: TRBV19; d_gene: .; abundance: .; CDR3nt: TGTGCCAGCAGAGCAGGGGATTCAGTTGGTGAAGCTTTCTTT; CDR3aa: CASRAGDSVGEAFF
j_gene: TRBJ1-1; v_gene: TRBV13; d_gene: .; abundance: .; CDR3nt: TGTGCCAGCAGTCTGGGCACGCTCTTGAACACTGAAGCTTTCTTT; CDR3aa: CASSLGTLLNTEAFF
j_gene: TRBJ2-7; v_gene: TRBV27; d_gene: .; abundance: .; CDR3nt: TGTGCCAGCAGTTTCGGCCGGGGCTACGAGCAGTACTTC; CDR3aa: CASSFGRGYEQYF
j_gene: TRBJ1-5; v_gene: TRBV18; d_gene: .; abundance: .; CDR3nt: TGTGCCAGCTCACCAGGCGCTCAGACCAATCAGCCCCAGCATTTT; CDR3aa: CASSPGAQTNQPQHF
j_gene: TRBJ1-2; v_gene: TRBV29-1; d_gene: .; abundance: .; CDR3nt: TGCAGCGTTGAAGGGCTCGACAGAGGCGGCTACACCTTC; CDR3aa: CSVEGLDRGGYTF
j_gene: TRBJ2-7; v_gene: TRBV11-1; d_gene: .; abundance: .; CDR3nt: TGTGCCAGCAGTTGGCAGGGGTATCGGGACGAGCAGTACTTC; CDR3aa: CASSWQGYRDEQYF
j_gene: TRBJ2-6; v_gene: TRBV11-2; d_gene: .; abundance: .; CDR3nt: TGTGCCAGCAGCTTAAGTAGTCTGATCTCTGGGGCCAACGTCCTGACTTTC; CDR3aa: CASSLSSLISGANVLTF
j_gene: TRBJ2-7; v_gene: TRBV27; d_gene: .; abundance: .; CDR3nt: TGTGCCAGCAGTTCGGGGGGCCCGAGCTCCTACGAGCAGTACTTC; CDR3aa: CASSSGGPSSYEQYF
j_gene: TRBJ2-5; v_gene: TRBV18; d_gene: .; abundance: .; CDR3nt: TGTGCCAGCTCGCCCAGCGACTATCAAGAGACCCAGTACTTC; CDR3aa: CASSPSDYQETQYF
j_gene: TRBJ2-7; v_gene: TRBV3-1/TRBV3-2; d_gene: TRBD1; abundance: .; CDR3nt: TGTGCCAGCAGCCAACTGACAGGGCGCACCTACGAGCAGTACTTC; CDR3aa: CASSQLTGRTYEQYF
j_gene: TRBJ2-1; v_gene: TRBV6-1; d_gene: .; abundance: .; CDR3nt: TGTGCCAGCAGTGAACTTAACAGGATAAACAATGAGCAGTTCTTC; CDR3aa: CASSELNRINNEQFF
j_gene: TRBJ1-1; v_gene: TRBV2; d_gene: .; abundance: .; CDR3nt: TGTGCCAGCAGTGGGCCCCGGGGGCGGAACACTGAAGCTTTCTTT; CDR3aa: CASSGPRGRNTEAFF
j_gene: TRBJ2-6; v_gene: TRBV27; d_gene: .; abundance: .; CDR3nt: TGTGCCAGCAGTCGATTAGCGAACTCTGGGGCCAACGTCCTGACTTTC; CDR3aa: CASSRLANSGANVLTF
j_gene: TRBJ2-3; v_gene: TRBV7-2; d_gene: .; abundance: .; CDR3nt: TGTGCCAGCAGCTTAACAGGGCTCCGCACAGATACGCAGTATTTT; CDR3aa: CASSLTGLRTDTQYF
j_gene: TRBJ1-3; v_gene: TRBV19; d_gene: .; abundance: .; CDR3nt: TGTGCCAGTAGTATTCGAGGAAACACCATATATTTT; CDR3aa: CASSIRGNTIYF
j_gene: TRBJ1-5; v_gene: TRBV7-2; d_gene: .; abundance: .; CDR3nt: TGTGCCAGCAGCCTCCAGGGCCTAGGCAATCAGCCCCAGCATTTT; CDR3aa: CASSLQGLGNQPQHF
j_gene: TRBJ1-4; v_gene: TRBV30; d_gene: TRBD1; abundance: .; CDR3nt: TGTGCCTGGACCTGGGACAGCATTAATGAAAAACTGTTTTTT; CDR3aa: CAWTWDSINEKLFF
j_gene: TRBJ2-1; v_gene: TRBV30; d_gene: TRBD2; abundance: .; CDR3nt: TGTGCCTGGAGTGCACCCCCCGGGACTAGTGGTGAGCAGTTCTTC; CDR3aa: CAWSAPPGTSGEQFF
j_gene: TRBJ2-7; v_gene: TRBV7-8; d_gene: .; abundance: .; CDR3nt: TGTGCCAGCAGCTTAGGGCGGTTGAACTACGAGCAGTACTTC; CDR3aa: CASSLGRLNYEQYF
j_gene: TRBJ1-1; v_gene: TRBV19; d_gene: TRBD1; abundance: once; CDR3nt: TGTGCCAGTAGTTCCCGGACAGGGGGGCTTATGGCTTTCTTT; CDR3aa: CASSSRTGGLMAFF
j_gene: TRBJ2-7; v_gene: TRBV5-6; d_gene: TRBD1; abundance: .; CDR3nt: TGTGCCAGCAGCTACTCTACAGGGGTCGAGCAGTACTTC; CDR3aa: CASSYSTGVEQYF
j_gene: TRBJ2-1; v_gene: TRBV19; d_gene: TRBD1; abundance: .; CDR3nt: TGTGCCAGTAGTCGGCGACAGGGTTTGAGTGAGCAGTTCTTC; CDR3aa: CASSRRQGLSEQFF
j_gene: TRBJ1-2; v_gene: TRBV29-1; d_gene: TRBD1; abundance: .; CDR3nt: TGCAGCGTTGAAGATCTTAGGGACAGAGCCTATGGCTACACCTTC; CDR3aa: CSVEDLRDRAYGYTF
j_gene: TRBJ2-7; v_gene: TRBV4-1; d_gene: TRBD2; abundance: .; CDR3nt: TGCGCCAGCAGCCAAGATCCGGGGGGCGAGCAGTACTTC; CDR3aa: CASSQDPGGEQYF
j_gene: TRBJ2-7; v_gene: TRBV5-4; d_gene: .; abundance: once; CDR3nt: TGTGCCAGCAGCCCGGGGGCTAGCCCCTACGAGCAGTACTTC; CDR3aa: CASSPGASPYEQYF
j_gene: TRBJ1-5; v_gene: TRBV6-5; d_gene: TRBD1; abundance: once; CDR3nt: TGTGCCAGCAGTCGCGGACAGGGAAGTCAGCCCCAGCATTTT; CDR3aa: CASSRGQGSQPQHF
j_gene: TRBJ2-1; v_gene: TRBV6-5; d_gene: TRBD2; abundance: .; CDR3nt: TGTGCCAGCAGTTCCTGGACTAGCGGGGCTTACAATGAGCAGTTCTTC; CDR3aa: CASSSWTSGAYNEQFF
j_gene: TRBJ2-3; v_gene: TRBV28; d_gene: TRBD2; abundance: .; CDR3nt: TGTGCCAGCAGTTTAGGTATTAGCGGGAGCCCCGATACGCAGTATTTT; CDR3aa: CASSLGISGSPDTQYF
j_gene: TRBJ1-1; v_gene: TRBV19; d_gene: TRBD1; abundance: once; CDR3nt: TGTGCCAGTAGTACGACAGGGGGCACTGAAGCTTTCTTT; CDR3aa: CASSTTGGTEAFF
j_gene: TRBJ1-6; v_gene: TRBV6-2/TRBV6-3; d_gene: .; abundance: .; CDR3nt: TGTGCCAGCAGTAGTATCATTTCACCCCTCCACTTT; CDR3aa: CASSSIISPLHF
j_gene: TRBJ1-2; v_gene: TRBV27; d_gene: TRBD1; abundance: .; CDR3nt: TGTGCCAGCAAAGGACAGGGGGCCTTAGGCTACACCTTC; CDR3aa: CASKGQGALGYTF
j_gene: TRBJ2-1; v_gene: TRBV7-9; d_gene: TRBD2; abundance: .; CDR3nt: TGTGCCAGCAGCTTAGCGACTAGCAGATTCTCCTACAATGAGCAGTTCTTC; CDR3aa: CASSLATSRFSYNEQFF
j_gene: TRBJ1-2; v_gene: TRBV5-1; d_gene: TRBD1; abundance: .; CDR3nt: TGCGCCAGCAGCTTAGGTCAGGGGGCAAGCTACACCTTC; CDR3aa: CASSLGQGASYTF
j_gene: TRBJ2-7; v_gene: TRBV7-9; d_gene: .; abundance: .; CDR3nt: TGTGCCAGCAGCTTAGGGAGGAATTATGTGAGTTACGAGCAGTACTTC; CDR3aa: CASSLGRNYVSYEQYF
j_gene: TRBJ2-4; v_gene: TRBV12-3/TRBV12-4; d_gene: TRBD1; abundance: .; CDR3nt: TGTGCCAGCAGTTTTGACAGGGAAAACATTCAGTACTTC; CDR3aa: CASSFDRENIQYF
j_gene: TRBJ1-5; v_gene: TRBV5-5; d_gene: .; abundance: .; CDR3nt: TGTGCCAGCAGATCCTTGGAGGGCAATCAGCCCCAGCATTTT; CDR3aa: CASRSLEGNQPQHF
j_gene: TRBJ1-2; v_gene: TRBV4-1; d_gene: .; abundance: .; CDR3nt: TGCGCCAGCAGCCAAGGCCAGGTCTATGGCTACACCTTC; CDR3aa: CASSQGQVYGYTF